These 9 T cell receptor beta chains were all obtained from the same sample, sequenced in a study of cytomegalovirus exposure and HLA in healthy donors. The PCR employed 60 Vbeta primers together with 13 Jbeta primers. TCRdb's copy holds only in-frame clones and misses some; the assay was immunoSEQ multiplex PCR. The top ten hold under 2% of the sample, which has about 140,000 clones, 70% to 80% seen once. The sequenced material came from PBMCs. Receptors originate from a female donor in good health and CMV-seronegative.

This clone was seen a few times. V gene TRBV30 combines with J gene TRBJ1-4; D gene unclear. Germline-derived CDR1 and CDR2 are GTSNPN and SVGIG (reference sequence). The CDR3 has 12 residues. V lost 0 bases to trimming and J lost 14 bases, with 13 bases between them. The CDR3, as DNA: TGTGCCTGGAGTGTATTTGAGCGGCCCCTGTTTTTT. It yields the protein CAWSVFERPLFF.

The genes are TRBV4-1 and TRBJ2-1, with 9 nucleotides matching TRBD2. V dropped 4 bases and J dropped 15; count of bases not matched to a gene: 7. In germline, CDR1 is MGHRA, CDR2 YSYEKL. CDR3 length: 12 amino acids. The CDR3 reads CASSLPGLAMFF. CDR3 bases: TGCGCCAGCAGCCTTCCGGGACTAGCAATGTTCTTC.

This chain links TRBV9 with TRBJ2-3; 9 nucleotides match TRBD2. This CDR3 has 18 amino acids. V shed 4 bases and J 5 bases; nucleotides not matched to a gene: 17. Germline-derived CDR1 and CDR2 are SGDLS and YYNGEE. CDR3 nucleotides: TGTGCCAGCAGCCCCCGCTCCCAAGTAGCGGGAGTAATAGATACGCAGTATTTT. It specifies CASSPRSQVAGVIDTQYF. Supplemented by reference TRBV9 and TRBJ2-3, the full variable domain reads DSGVTQTPKHLITATGQRVTLRCSPRSGDLSVYWYQQSLDQGLQFLIQYYNGEERAKGNILERFSAQQFPDLHSELNLSSLELGDSALYFCASSPRSQVAGVIDTQYFGPGTRLTVL.

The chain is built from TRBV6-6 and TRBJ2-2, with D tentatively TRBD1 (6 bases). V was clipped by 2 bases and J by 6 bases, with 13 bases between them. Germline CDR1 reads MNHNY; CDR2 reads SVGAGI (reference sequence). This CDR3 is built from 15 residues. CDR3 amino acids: CASSYGQGTPGELFF. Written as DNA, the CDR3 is TGTGCCAGCAGTTACGGGCAGGGGACGCCCGGGGAGCTGTTTTTT.

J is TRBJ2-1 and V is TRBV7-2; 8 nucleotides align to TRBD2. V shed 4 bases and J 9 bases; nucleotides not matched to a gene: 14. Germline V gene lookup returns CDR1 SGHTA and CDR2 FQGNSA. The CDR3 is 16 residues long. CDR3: CASSSPTSVGIGEQFF. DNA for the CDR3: TGTGCCAGCAGCTCTCCGACTAGCGTGGGGATTGGTGAGCAGTTCTTC. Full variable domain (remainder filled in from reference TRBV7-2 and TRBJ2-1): GAGVSQSPSNKVTEKGKDVELRCDPISGHTALYWYRQSLGQGLEFLIYFQGNSAPDKSGLPSDRFSAERTGGSVSTLTIQRTQQEDSAVYLCASSSPTSVGIGEQFFGPGTRLTVL.

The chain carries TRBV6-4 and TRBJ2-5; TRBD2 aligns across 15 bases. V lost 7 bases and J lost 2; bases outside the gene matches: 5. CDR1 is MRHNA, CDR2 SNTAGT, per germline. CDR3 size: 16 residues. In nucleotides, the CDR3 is TGTGCCAGCAAGCCGGGACTAGCGGGAGGACAAGAGACCCAGTACTTC. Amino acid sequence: CASKPGLAGGQETQYF.

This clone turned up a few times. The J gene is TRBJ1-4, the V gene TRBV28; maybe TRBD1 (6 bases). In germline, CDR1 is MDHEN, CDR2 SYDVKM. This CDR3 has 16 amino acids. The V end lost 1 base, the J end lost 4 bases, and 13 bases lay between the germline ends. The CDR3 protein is CASSLYFQGYNEKLFF. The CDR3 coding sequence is TGTGCCAGCAGTTTATATTTCCAGGGGTATAATGAAAAACTGTTTTTT.

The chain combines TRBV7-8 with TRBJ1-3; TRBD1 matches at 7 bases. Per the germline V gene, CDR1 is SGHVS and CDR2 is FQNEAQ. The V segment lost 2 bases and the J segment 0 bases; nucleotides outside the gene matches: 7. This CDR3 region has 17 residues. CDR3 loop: CASSLYRGPSSGNTIYF. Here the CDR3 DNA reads TGTGCCAGCAGCTTATACAGGGGCCCCAGCTCTGGAAACACCATATATTTT.

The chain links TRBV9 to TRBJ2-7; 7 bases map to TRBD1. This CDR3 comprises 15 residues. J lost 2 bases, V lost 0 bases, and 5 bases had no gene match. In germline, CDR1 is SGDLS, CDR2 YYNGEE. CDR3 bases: TGTGCCAGCAGCGTAGAAGGACAGGCCGCCTACGAGCAGTACTTC. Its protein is CASSVEGQAAYEQYF. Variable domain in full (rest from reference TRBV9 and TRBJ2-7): DSGVTQTPKHLITATGQRVTLRCSPRSGDLSVYWYQQSLDQGLQFLIQYYNGEERAKGNILERFSAQQFPDLHSELNLSSLELGDSALYFCASSVEGQAAYEQYFGPGTRLTVT.